The source of this TCR beta chain is a study of T-cell reconstitution after alpha-beta-depleted transplantation in children. In this sample, this clonotype turned up a few times. V dropped 3 bases and J dropped 5; count of bases not matched to a gene: 8. Germline V lookup: CDR1 DFQATT, CDR2 SNEGSKA (reference sequence). CDR3 length: 15 amino acids. During its preparation, the TCRbeta library received unique molecular identifiers. TCRdb ran MiXCR on the PCR reads and lists one entry per CDR3 protein. The table lists 500,000 to 600,000 distinct CDR3 sequences, about 30% of them singletons, with 2% to 2.5% in the top ten.

V is TRBV20-1 and J is TRBJ2-5; 11 nucleotides line up with TRBD2. This receptor was taken from a human donor who donated a stem cell graft to a child with aplastic anemia. The sample in question was PBMCs from the stem cell graft donor, obtained from the stem cell graft. The CDR3 sequence is CSAREGLAAGETQYF. CDR3 in DNA: TGCAGTGCTAGGGAGGGACTAGCGGCAGGGGAGACCCAGTACTTC.